This T cell receptor beta chain derives from a study of blood T cell repertoires in COVID-19. Study-level background: From the United States, Italy and Spain came samples of acute and convalescent COVID-19. In each case, the material was cDNA or gDNA derived from T cells, B-cell-depleted T cells, or PBMCs.

In the original workflow: Reference gene primers were amplified, and this amplification served to estimate nucleated cell counts. Assay used: immunoSEQ multiplex PCR; TCRdb lists only in-frame clones, some missing. That table is the source of V, J and clone size, and D and trimming were worked out from the DNA. The data contain 150,000 to 200,000 clones, about 85% of them singletons. V shed 10 bases, J shed 1 base, and the junction held 1 base outside the gene matches. Per the germline V gene, CDR1 is LNHDA and CDR2 is SQIVND (reference sequence). This CDR3 is 12 amino acids long. The sample was peripheral blood. The TCR comes from a man between 65 and 85 years old who had recovered from COVID-19. The chain recombines TRBV19 with TRBJ2-7; 10 bases are a match to TRBD1. The DNA of the CDR3 is TGTGCCACGGGACAGGGGTCCTACGAGCAGTACTTC. It yields the protein CATGQGSYEQYF.